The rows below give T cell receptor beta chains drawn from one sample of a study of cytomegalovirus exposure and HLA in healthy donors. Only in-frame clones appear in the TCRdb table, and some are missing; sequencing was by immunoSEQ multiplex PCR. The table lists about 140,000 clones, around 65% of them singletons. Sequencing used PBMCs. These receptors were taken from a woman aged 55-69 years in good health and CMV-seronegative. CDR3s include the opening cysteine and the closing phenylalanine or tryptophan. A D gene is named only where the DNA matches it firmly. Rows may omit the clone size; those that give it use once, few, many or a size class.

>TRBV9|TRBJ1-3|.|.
CASSSPLGEPKNTIYF
TGTGCCAGCAGCTCCCCCCTCGGGGAACCTAAAAACACCATATATTTT
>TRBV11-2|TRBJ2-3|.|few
CASSPAGWDTQYF
TGTGCCAGCAGCCCCGCCGGGTGGGATACGCAGTATTTT
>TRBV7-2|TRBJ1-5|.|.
CASSLVGGGGNQPQHF
TGTGCCAGCAGCTTAGTTGGGGGGGGTGGCAATCAGCCCCAGCATTTT
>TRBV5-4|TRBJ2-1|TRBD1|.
CASSPRDRTNNEQFF
TGTGCCAGCAGCCCTCGGGACAGGACAAACAATGAGCAGTTCTTC
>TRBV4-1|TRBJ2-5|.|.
CASSPMPGLTQETQYF
TGCGCCAGCAGCCCGATGCCGGGACTCACACAAGAGACCCAGTACTTC
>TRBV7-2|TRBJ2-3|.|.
CASSRPVGADTQYF
TGTGCCAGCAGTCGCCCTGTCGGGGCAGATACGCAGTATTTT
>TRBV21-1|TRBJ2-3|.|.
CASSNPDSRQGETDTQYF
TGTGCCAGCAGCAACCCTGATTCGAGGCAGGGGGAGACAGATACGCAGTATTTT
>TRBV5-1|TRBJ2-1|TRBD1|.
CASSLLEGASPEQFF
TGCGCCAGCAGCTTGTTAGAGGGGGCGTCCCCAGAGCAGTTCTTC
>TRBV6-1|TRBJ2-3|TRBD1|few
CASMGTGADTQYF
TGTGCCAGCATGGGGACAGGGGCTGATACGCAGTATTTT
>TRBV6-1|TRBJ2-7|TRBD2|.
CASSVTSGSDIEQYF
TGTGCCAGCAGTGTTACTAGCGGGAGCGATATCGAGCAGTACTTC
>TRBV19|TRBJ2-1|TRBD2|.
CASKGSGGLNEQFF
TGTGCCAGTAAAGGTAGCGGGGGGCTTAATGAGCAGTTCTTC
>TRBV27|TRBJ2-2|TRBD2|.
CASSLWAGGPTGELFF
TGTGCCAGCAGTTTATGGGCGGGGGGGCCGACCGGGGAGCTGTTTTTT
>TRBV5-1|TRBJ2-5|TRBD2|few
CASSLGAGVGETQYF
TGCGCCAGCAGCCTCGGGGCGGGAGTAGGAGAGACCCAGTACTTC
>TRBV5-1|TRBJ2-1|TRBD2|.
CASSPGLAGGPYNEQFF
TGCGCCAGCAGCCCTGGTTTAGCGGGAGGTCCTTACAATGAGCAGTTCTTC
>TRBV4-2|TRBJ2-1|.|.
CASSQDLDNEQFF
TGTGCCAGCAGCCAAGATCTTGACAATGAGCAGTTCTTC
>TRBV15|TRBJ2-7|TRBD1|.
CATSREGQGAYEQYF
TGTGCCACCAGCAGAGAAGGCCAGGGGGCCTACGAGCAGTACTTC
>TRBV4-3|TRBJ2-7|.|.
CASSRLRGYEQYF
TGCGCCAGCAGCCGGTTAAGGGGTTACGAGCAGTACTTC
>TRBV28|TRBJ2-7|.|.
CASRGQMYEQYF
TGTGCCAGCAGGGGACAAATGTACGAGCAGTACTTC
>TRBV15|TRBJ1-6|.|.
CATSRNRVTNSPLHF
TGTGCCACCAGCAGAAACAGGGTAACCAATTCACCCCTCCACTTT
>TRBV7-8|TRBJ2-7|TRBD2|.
CASSRERSGLAGSYEQYF
TGTGCCAGCAGCCGAGAGAGGAGTGGACTAGCGGGGTCCTACGAGCAGTACTTC
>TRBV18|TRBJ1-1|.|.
CASSRDFRTEAFF
TGTGCCAGCTCACGCGACTTTCGCACTGAAGCTTTCTTT
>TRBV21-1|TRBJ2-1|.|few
CASSKALSGTSGRLHEQFF
TGTGCCAGCAGCAAAGCGCTTTCAGGGACTAGCGGGAGACTCCATGAGCAGTTCTTC
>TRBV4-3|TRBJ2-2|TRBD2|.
CASSPSGLAGGRTGELFF
TGCGCCAGCAGCCCCTCAGGGCTAGCGGGGGGTCGCACCGGGGAGCTGTTTTTT